This passage covers 30 T cell receptor beta chains from one sample sequenced in a study of T-cell reconstitution after alpha-beta-depleted transplantation in children. A TCRbeta library incorporating unique molecular identifiers was prepared. TCRdb re-called the PCR reads through MiXCR, storing one row per CDR3 protein. The sample has 400,000 to 500,000 distinct CDR3 sequences; under 13% are singletons. The sample consisted of PBMCs from the stem cell graft donor, taken from the stem cell graft. These receptors were collected from a human donor who donated a stem cell graft to a child with acute myeloid leukemia.

This clonotype was seen ten or more times. V gene TRBV10-3 combines with J gene TRBJ2-7, with 9 bases matching TRBD2. J gave up 4 bases and V 6 bases, and 7 bases lay outside the gene matches. The CDR3 is 14 amino acids. Germline CDR1 is ENHRY and CDR2 is SYGVKD. CDR3 in amino acids: CAIRGSGSVYEQYF. CDR3 bases: TGTGCCATCAGGGGTAGCGGGAGTGTGTACGAGCAGTACTTC.

This clonotype was detected a few times. The chain links TRBV5-5 to TRBJ2-1; 9 bases are shared with TRBD2. This CDR3 has 13 amino acids. V shed 9 bases, J shed 6 bases, and the junction held 7 bases outside the gene matches. Germline CDR1 is SGHKS and CDR2 is YYEKEE (reference sequence). CDR3 sequence reads: CATYSGSGNEQFF. The DNA of the CDR3 is TGTGCCACCTATAGCGGGAGTGGCAATGAGCAGTTCTTC.

For the CDR3, the DNA is TGTGCCAGCAGCTTAGCGGTGGGGTTTGACGCCACCCTACGACCCTACGAGCAGTACGTC. Protein product: CASSLAVGFDATLRPYEQYV. The rearrangement joins TRBV11-1 to TRBJ2-7, with unresolved D. CDR1 is SGHAT and CDR2 is FQDESV in the germline V gene (reference sequence). The CDR3 extends over 20 amino acids. V was cut by 0 bases and J by 2 bases, with 26 bases left in between.

This clonotype has just a few counts. The chain couples TRBV2 to TRBJ1-5, with 7 bases aligning to TRBD1. V lost 6 bases and J lost 0; bases outside the gene matches: 5. The CDR3 consists of 15 residues. The V gene's germline CDR1 is SNHLY and CDR2 FYNNEI. The chain's CDR3 is CASRIQGTSNQPQHF. CDR3 nucleotide sequence: TGTGCCAGCAGGATACAGGGGACTAGCAATCAGCCCCAGCATTTT.

This clonotype was seen a handful of times. The chain couples TRBV20-1 to TRBJ1-2; tentative D call: TRBD1 (6 bases). V lost 0 bases to trimming and J lost 8 bases, with 22 bases between them. This CDR3 comprises 16 residues. The germline V gene encodes CDR1 DFQATT and CDR2 SNEGSKA (reference sequence). CDR3: CSARDPAGALTGGYTF. In DNA form, the CDR3 reads TGCAGTGCTAGAGATCCGGCAGGGGCCCTAACGGGGGGCTACACCTTC.

V gene TRBV14 combines with J gene TRBJ1-6, with TRBD1 matching 10 bases. This CDR3 contains 15 residues. V dropped 5 bases and J dropped 7; count of bases not matched to a gene: 5. Per germline, CDR1 SGHDN and CDR2 FVKESK. The CDR3 loop is CASSARDRGNSPLHF. DNA for the CDR3: TGTGCCAGCAGCGCGCGGGACAGGGGCAATTCACCCCTCCACTTT.

A few counts support this clonotype. The chain employs TRBV6-1 and TRBJ2-5; TRBD1 matches at 7 bases. V shed 6 bases and J 2 bases; nucleotides not matched to a gene: 3. Per the germline V gene, CDR1 is MNHNS and CDR2 is SASEGT. The CDR3 has 13 residues. The CDR3 DNA reads TGTGCCAGCAGATGGGACAGTCAAGAGACCCAGTACTTC. Protein product: CASRWDSQETQYF.

This clonotype was picked up a small number of times. This chain uses TRBV5-6 with TRBJ2-1; 9 bases agree with TRBD1. Germline assignment: CDR1 SGHDT and CDR2 YYEEEE. J was trimmed by 1 base and V by 4 bases; bases with no gene match: 3. The CDR3 spans 15 residues. CDR3 nucleotides: TGTGCCAGCAGCGCCGGGACAGGGTCCTACAATGAGCAGTTCTTC. It codes for CASSAGTGSYNEQFF.

This clonotype was detected only a few times. The chain combines TRBV18 with TRBJ2-1, with 8 bases matching TRBD2. Germline CDR1 KGHSH, CDR2 LQKENI. CDR3 size: 16 residues. V was pared by 0 bases and J by 9 bases, with 10 bases of the junction left unmatched. The CDR3 DNA reads as TGTGCCAGCTCACCACCGGGACTAGGTTTTTCGGGTGAGCAGTTCTTC. As protein: CASSPPGLGFSGEQFF.

This clonotype was seen ten or more times. In DNA form, the CDR3 reads TGTGCCAGCGCCCCCCGTGGAGTTGCCTACAATGAGCAGTTCTTC. Protein product: CASAPRGVAYNEQFF. The chain carries TRBV9 and TRBJ2-1, with D unresolved. Germline-derived CDR1 and CDR2 are SGDLS and YYNGEE. Trimming pared 7 bases from V and 2 bases from J, leaving 16 bases between. The CDR3 runs to 15 residues.

This clonotype came up a few times. V is TRBV4-3 and J is TRBJ2-1, with 8 nucleotides matching TRBD1. Germline trimming cut 2 bases from V and 3 bases from J; bases unmatched to any gene: 3. The CDR3 extends over 15 amino acids. Germline V gene data show CDR1 as LGHNA and CDR2 as YSLEER. CDR3 coding DNA: TGCGCCAGCAGCCAACGGACAGGGAGCTACAATGAGCAGTTCTTC. Translating it yields CASSQRTGSYNEQFF.

The genes are TRBV3-1 and TRBJ2-5; 9 positions match TRBD2. Germline assignment: CDR1 LGHDT and CDR2 YNNKEL (reference sequence). The CDR3 runs 18 residues. The junction had 11 bases not matched to a gene; V was cut back by 3 bases and J by 0 bases. The CDR3 nucleotides are TGTGCCAGCAGCCAGGTTGGGGTAGCGGGGGCGAACCAAGAGACCCAGTACTTC. The encoded protein is CASSQVGVAGANQETQYF.

This clonotype has more than one count but fewer than ten. A much larger clone sits a single nucleotide away, making a read error possible. The J gene is TRBJ2-2, the V gene TRBV5-1; D unresolved. The CDR3 contains 13 residues. Germline-derived CDR1 and CDR2 are SGHRS and YFSETQ. CDR3 residues: CASTLGNTGELFF. The CDR3 region has the DNA TGCGCCAGCACCTTGGGGAACACCGGGGAGCTGTTTTTT.

This clonotype was counted only a few times. The rearrangement links TRBV11-2 to TRBJ1-1; unclear D gene. CDR1 SGHAT and CDR2 FQNNGV come from the germline V gene. The V end was cut by 0 bases, the J end by 10 bases, with 12 bases between. The length of the CDR3 is 13 residues. The CDR3 region has the DNA TGTGCCAGCAGCTTAGATCAAAGGGTAGTAGCTTTCTTT. This codes for CASSLDQRVVAFF.

This chain joins TRBV5-1 and TRBJ1-2; a possible D gene is TRBD1 (6 bases). Trimming pared 0 bases from V and 10 bases from J, leaving 7 bases between. This CDR3 is 11 amino acids long. Germline V gives CDR1 SGHRS, CDR2 YFSETQ. CDR3 nucleotide sequence: TGCGCCAGCAGCTTGGCGGGGGCCTACACCTTC. Amino acid sequence: CASSLAGAYTF. Together with reference TRBV5-1 and TRBJ1-2, the CDR3 gives the full variable domain: KAGVTQTPRYLIKTRGQQVTLSCSPISGHRSVSWYQQTPGQGLQFLFEYFSETQRNKGNFPGRFSGRQFSNSRSEMNVSTLELGDSALYLCASSLAGAYTFGSGTRLTVV.

This chain connects TRBV15 to TRBJ2-5, with D unresolved. Trimming removed 1 base at V and 2 bases at J, with 11 bases between. The CDR3 is 15 amino acids. CDR1 is LNHNV and CDR2 is YYDKDF in the germline V gene (reference sequence). CDR3 residues: CATSRGGGLQETQYF. Here the CDR3 DNA reads TGTGCCACCAGCAGAGGTGGTGGATTACAAGAGACCCAGTACTTC.

In its sample, this clonotype was seen a few times. The genes are TRBV5-1 and TRBJ2-5, with 8 bases identical to TRBD1. V gave up 4 bases and J gave up 3 bases; unmatched junction bases: 11. The CDR3 loop spans 16 amino acids. The germline V gene encodes CDR1 SGHRS and CDR2 YFSETQ. DNA for the CDR3: TGCGCCAGCAGCCGTAACCGAGGACAGGGCGAAGAGACCCAGTACTTC. Translating it yields CASSRNRGQGEETQYF. Full variable domain (outside the CDR3, taken from reference TRBV5-1 and TRBJ2-5): KAGVTQTPRYLIKTRGQQVTLSCSPISGHRSVSWYQQTPGQGLQFLFEYFSETQRNKGNFPGRFSGRQFSNSRSEMNVSTLELGDSALYLCASSRNRGQGEETQYFGPGTRLLVL.

This chain uses TRBV29-1 with TRBJ2-1, with D hard to call. The germline V gene has CDR1 SQVTM and CDR2 ANQGSEA. The CDR3 sequence is 14 residues long. Trimming took off 4 bases at V and 0 bases at J, with 10 bases between the two ends. In DNA, the CDR3 is TGCAGCGTTGTGCATCGGAGCTCCTACAATGAGCAGTTCTTC. The encoded protein is CSVVHRSSYNEQFF.

This clonotype has at least ten counts. The rearrangement uses TRBV4-2 and TRBJ1-2; 9 bases fit TRBD1. V gave up 0 bases and J gave up 7 bases; unmatched junction bases: 9. This CDR3 is 16 amino acids long. Germline V CDR1 and CDR2: LGHNA, YNFKEQ. The CDR3 bases are TGTGCCAGCAGCCAAGAGATCGACAGGGGGATCGGTGGCTACACCTTC. As protein: CASSQEIDRGIGGYTF.

This clonotype was picked up many times. The chain uses TRBV29-1 and TRBJ2-5, with 10 positions matching TRBD2. The CDR3 has 13 amino acids. CDR1 and CDR2 from the germline V gene are SQVTM and ANQGSEA. Here the CDR3 reads CSLAGGHQETQYF. CDR3 nucleotides: TGCAGTTTAGCGGGGGGCCACCAAGAGACCCAGTACTTC. The full variable domain, its missing parts supplied by reference TRBV29-1 and TRBJ2-5, is SAVISQKPSRDICQRGTSLTIQCQVDSQVTMMFWYRQQPGQSLTLIATANQGSEATYESGFVIDKFPISRPNLTFSTLTVSNMSPEDSSIYLCSLAGGHQETQYFGPGTRLLVL.

The V gene is TRBV12-3 or TRBV12-4, the J gene TRBJ2-1; 10 nucleotides match TRBD1. CDR3 length: 18 amino acids. V lost 6 bases, J lost 4 bases, and 15 bases stayed unmatched. CDR3 sequence: CASSGQGVVGYRYNEQFF. The CDR3 nucleotides are TGTGCCAGCAGCGGACAGGGGGTGGTGGGGTACAGGTACAATGAGCAGTTCTTC.

The chain uses TRBV5-1 and TRBJ2-3, with D tentatively TRBD1 or TRBD2 (5 bases each). This CDR3 has 16 residues. Trimming took 4 bases from V and 0 from J, leaving 15 bases between them. Germline V gene data show CDR1 as SGHRS and CDR2 as YFSETQ. The CDR3 is CASSRGPGRSTDTQYF. CDR3 nucleotides: TGCGCCAGCAGCAGGGGACCGGGACGGAGCACAGATACGCAGTATTTT.

This clonotype was observed at least ten times. This chain joins TRBV9 and TRBJ1-2; D gene uncertain. The V end lost 3 bases, the J end lost 0 bases, and 18 bases lay between the germline ends. CDR1 SGDLS and CDR2 YYNGEE come from the germline V gene. The CDR3 has 17 residues. The CDR3 region is CASSAPTRRETNYGYTF. In DNA form, the CDR3 reads TGTGCCAGCAGCGCGCCGACCAGACGGGAAACTAACTATGGCTACACCTTC.

The rearrangement joins TRBV6-1 to TRBJ2-7; D is perhaps TRBD2 (5 bases). Germline V gives CDR1 MNHNS, CDR2 SASEGT. The CDR3 loop spans 16 amino acids. V was clipped by 0 bases and J by 4 bases, with 16 bases between them. CDR3 nucleotides: TGTGCCAGCAGTGAAGCGGCTAGCTGGGGTCCATACGAGCAGTACGTC. As protein: CASSEAASWGPYEQYV.

This clonotype was detected only a few times. The chain uses TRBV20-1 and TRBJ1-2; D ambiguous. The germline V gene encodes CDR1 DFQATT and CDR2 SNEGSKA (reference sequence). The CDR3 contains 13 residues. CDR3 nucleotides: TGCAGCCCTAATTCGGGAGGGAACTATGGCTACACCTTC. Its protein product is CSPNSGGNYGYTF.

V usage is TRBV9 and J usage is TRBJ1-2; no definite D call. CDR1 is SGDLS and CDR2 is YYNGEE in the germline V gene. The CDR3 runs to 15 residues. The V gene lost 0 bases and the J gene lost 0 bases, with 9 bases spanning the gap. The CDR3, as DNA: TGTGCCAGCAGCGTAGTAGTGGGAGCTAACTATGGCTACACCTTC. Amino acids: CASSVVVGANYGYTF.

On this clonotype itself: The junction differs from germline at one of its ends, possibly a read error. The rearrangement joins TRBV4-2 to TRBJ2-2; D is unresolved. This CDR3 has 15 amino acids. CDR1 is LGHNA, CDR2 YNFKEQ, per germline. CDR3 nucleotides: TGTGCCATCAGCCTCCGGCTAGGGTACACCGGGGAGCTGTTTTTT. Translated, it gives CAISLRLGYTGELFF.

The chain joins TRBV25-1 to TRBJ1-2; 7 bases are a match to TRBD1. The germline CDR1 and CDR2 sequences are MGHDK and SYGVNS. V shed 1 base and J 3 bases; nucleotides not matched to a gene: 8. This CDR3 contains 16 residues. The CDR3, as DNA: TGTGCCAGCAGTGAATCGCAGGGGGGGACCGACTATGGCTACACCTTC. Encoded protein: CASSESQGGTDYGYTF.

This rearrangement joins TRBV7-2 to TRBJ2-3, with D possibly being TRBD2 (6 bases). V dropped 3 bases and J dropped 0 bases, with 13 bases sitting between them. Germline assignment: CDR1 SGHTA and CDR2 FQGNSA. The CDR3 loop spans 16 amino acids. CDR3 amino acids: CASSFAFGRSTDTQYF. In DNA form, the CDR3 reads TGTGCCAGCAGCTTCGCTTTCGGGAGAAGCACAGATACGCAGTATTTT.

A single count supports this clonotype. Germline and junction disagree at one end, which may indicate a read error. The genes are TRBV3-1 and TRBJ1-5, with 9 bases aligning to TRBD1. The CDR3 spans 20 residues. Per the germline V gene, CDR1 is LGHDT and CDR2 is YNNKEL (reference sequence). The CDR3, as DNA: TGTGCCACCAGCCAACCCCGGGACAGGGTTTGGGAGATGACTAATCAGCCCCAGCATTTT. Protein: CATSQPRDRVWEMTNQPQHF. Full variable domain (remainder filled in from reference TRBV3-1 and TRBJ1-5): DTAVSQTPKYLVTQMGNDKSIKCEQNLGHDTMYWYKQDSKKFLKIMFSYNNKELIINETVPNRFSPKSPDKAHLNLHINSLELGDSAVYFCATSQPRDRVWEMTNQPQHFGDGTRLSIL.